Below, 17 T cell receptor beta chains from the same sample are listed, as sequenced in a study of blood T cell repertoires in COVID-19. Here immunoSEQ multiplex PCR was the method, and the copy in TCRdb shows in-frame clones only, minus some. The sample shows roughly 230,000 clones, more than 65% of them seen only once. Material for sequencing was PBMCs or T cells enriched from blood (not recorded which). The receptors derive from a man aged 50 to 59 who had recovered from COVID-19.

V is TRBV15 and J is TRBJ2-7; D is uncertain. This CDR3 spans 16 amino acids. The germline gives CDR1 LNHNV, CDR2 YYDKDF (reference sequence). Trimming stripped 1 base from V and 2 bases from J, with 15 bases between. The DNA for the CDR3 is TGTGCCACCAGCAGAGCCACTAAGCCTCCGACCTACGAGCAGTACTTC. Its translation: CATSRATKPPTYEQYF. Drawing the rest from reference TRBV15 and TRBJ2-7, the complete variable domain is DAMVIQNPRYQVTQFGKPVTLSCSQTLNHNVMYWYQQKSSQAPKLLFHYYDKDFNNEADTPDNFQSRRPNTSFCFLDIRSPGLGDTAMYLCATSRATKPPTYEQYFGPGTRLTVT.

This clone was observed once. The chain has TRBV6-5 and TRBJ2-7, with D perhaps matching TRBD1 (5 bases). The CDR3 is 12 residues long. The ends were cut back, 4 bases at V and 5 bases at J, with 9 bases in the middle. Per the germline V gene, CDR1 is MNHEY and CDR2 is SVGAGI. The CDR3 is CASSSQGDEQYF. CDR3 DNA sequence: TGTGCCAGCAGTTCCCAGGGCGACGAGCAGTACTTC.

CDR3 sequence reads: CASSQVGAGQPQHF. As DNA, the CDR3 is TGTGCCAGCAGCCAAGTCGGGGCGGGACAGCCCCAGCATTTT. The gene calls are TRBV3-1 (or the pseudogene TRBV3-2) and TRBJ1-5; tentatively, D is TRBD1 (5 bases). This CDR3 has 14 amino acids. Germline CDR1 reads LGHDT; CDR2 reads YNNKEL (reference sequence). V was shortened by 1 base and J by 7 bases, with 11 bases between the two germline ends.

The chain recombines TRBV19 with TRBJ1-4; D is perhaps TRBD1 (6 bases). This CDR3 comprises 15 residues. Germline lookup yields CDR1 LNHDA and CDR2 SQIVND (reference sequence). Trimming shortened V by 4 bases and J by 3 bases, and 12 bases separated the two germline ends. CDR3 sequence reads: CASSNRGAANEKLFF. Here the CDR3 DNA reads TGTGCCAGTAGTAACCGGGGGGCCGCTAATGAAAAACTGTTTTTT.

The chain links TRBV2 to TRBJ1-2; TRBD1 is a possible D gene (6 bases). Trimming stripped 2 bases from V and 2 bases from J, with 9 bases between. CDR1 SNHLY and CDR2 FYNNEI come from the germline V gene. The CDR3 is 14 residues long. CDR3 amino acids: CASSEHRDNYGYTF. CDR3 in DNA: TGTGCCAGCAGTGAACACAGGGACAACTATGGCTACACCTTC. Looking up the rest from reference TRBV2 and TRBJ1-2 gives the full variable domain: EPEVTQTPSHQVTQMGQEVILRCVPISNHLYFYWYRQILGQKVEFLVSFYNNEISEKSEIFDDQFSVERPDGSNFTLKIRSTKLEDSAMYFCASSEHRDNYGYTFGSGTRLTVV.

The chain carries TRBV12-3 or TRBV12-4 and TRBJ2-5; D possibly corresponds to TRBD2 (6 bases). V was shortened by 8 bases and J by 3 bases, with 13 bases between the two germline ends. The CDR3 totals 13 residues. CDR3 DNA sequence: TGTGCCAGCCGCCCCCCGGGGGAAGAGACCCAGTACTTC. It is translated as CASRPPGEETQYF.

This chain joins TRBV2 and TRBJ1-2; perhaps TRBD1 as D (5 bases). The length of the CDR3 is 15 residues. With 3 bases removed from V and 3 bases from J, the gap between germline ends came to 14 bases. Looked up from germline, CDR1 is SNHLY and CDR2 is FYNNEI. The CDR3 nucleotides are TGTGCCAGCAGTGAGACGGGGGACTTAGACTATGGCTACACCTTC. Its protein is CASSETGDLDYGYTF.

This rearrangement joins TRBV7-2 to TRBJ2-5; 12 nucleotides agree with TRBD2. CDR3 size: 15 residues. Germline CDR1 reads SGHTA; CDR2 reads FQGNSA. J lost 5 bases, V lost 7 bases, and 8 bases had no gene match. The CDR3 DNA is TGTGCCAGCACCCTGACTAGCGGGAGTTTTGAGACCCAGTACTTC. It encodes CASTLTSGSFETQYF. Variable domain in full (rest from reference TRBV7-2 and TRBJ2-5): GAGVSQSPSNKVTEKGKDVELRCDPISGHTALYWYRQSLGQGLEFLIYFQGNSAPDKSGLPSDRFSAERTGGSVSTLTIQRTQQEDSAVYLCASTLTSGSFETQYFGPGTRLLVL.

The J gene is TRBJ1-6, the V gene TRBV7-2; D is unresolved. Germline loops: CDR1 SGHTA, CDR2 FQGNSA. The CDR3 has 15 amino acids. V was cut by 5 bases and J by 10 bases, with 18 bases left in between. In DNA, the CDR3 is TGTGCCAGCAGCCCCTCCGGCGGCGCAAAATCACCCCTCCACTTT. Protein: CASSPSGGAKSPLHF.

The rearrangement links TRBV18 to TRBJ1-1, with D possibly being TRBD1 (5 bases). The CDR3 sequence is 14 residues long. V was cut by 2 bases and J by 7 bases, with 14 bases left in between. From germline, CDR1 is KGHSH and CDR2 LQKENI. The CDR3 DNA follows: TGTGCCAGCTCACCAGTGACCCTCCAGGGTGAAGCTTTCTTT. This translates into CASSPVTLQGEAFF. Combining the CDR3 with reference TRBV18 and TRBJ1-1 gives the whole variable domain NAGVMQNPRHLVRRRGQEARLRCSPMKGHSHVYWYRQLPEEGLKFMVYLQKENIIDESGMPKERFSAEFPKEGPSILRIQQVVRGDSAAYFCASSPVTLQGEAFFGQGTRLTVV.

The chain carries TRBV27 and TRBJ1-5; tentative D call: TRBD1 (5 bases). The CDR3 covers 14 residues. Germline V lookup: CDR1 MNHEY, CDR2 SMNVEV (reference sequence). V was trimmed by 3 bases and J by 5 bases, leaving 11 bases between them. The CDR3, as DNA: TGTGCCAGCAGTTTTACTACGGGGGATCAGCCCCAGCATTTT. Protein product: CASSFTTGDQPQHF.

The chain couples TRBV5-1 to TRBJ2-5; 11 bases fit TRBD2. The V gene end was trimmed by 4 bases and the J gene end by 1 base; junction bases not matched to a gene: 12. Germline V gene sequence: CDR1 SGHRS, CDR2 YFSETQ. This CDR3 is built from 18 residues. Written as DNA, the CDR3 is TGCGCCAGCAGCCGGGGTAGGGCTAGCGGGGGGTTCCAAGAGACCCAGTACTTC. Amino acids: CASSRGRASGGFQETQYF. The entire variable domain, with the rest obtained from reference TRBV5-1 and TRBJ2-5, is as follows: KAGVTQTPRYLIKTRGQQVTLSCSPISGHRSVSWYQQTPGQGLQFLFEYFSETQRNKGNFPGRFSGRQFSNSRSEMNVSTLELGDSALYLCASSRGRASGGFQETQYFGPGTRLLVL.

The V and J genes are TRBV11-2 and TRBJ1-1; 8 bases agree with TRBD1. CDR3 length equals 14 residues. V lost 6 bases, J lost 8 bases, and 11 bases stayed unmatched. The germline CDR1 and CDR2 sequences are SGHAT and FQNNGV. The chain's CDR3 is CASSHNRGRAEAFF. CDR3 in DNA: TGTGCCAGCAGTCACAACAGGGGGAGGGCGGAAGCTTTCTTT.

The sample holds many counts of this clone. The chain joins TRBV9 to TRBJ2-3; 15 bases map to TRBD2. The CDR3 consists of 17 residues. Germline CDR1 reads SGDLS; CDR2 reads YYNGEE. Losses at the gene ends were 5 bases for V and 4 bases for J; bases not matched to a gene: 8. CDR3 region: CASRTGLAGGPSDTQYF. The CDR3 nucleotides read TGTGCCAGCAGGACGGGACTAGCGGGGGGCCCCTCAGATACGCAGTATTTT. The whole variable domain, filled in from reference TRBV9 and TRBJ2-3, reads DSGVTQTPKHLITATGQRVTLRCSPRSGDLSVYWYQQSLDQGLQFLIQYYNGEERAKGNILERFSAQQFPDLHSELNLSSLELGDSALYFCASRTGLAGGPSDTQYFGPGTRLTVL.

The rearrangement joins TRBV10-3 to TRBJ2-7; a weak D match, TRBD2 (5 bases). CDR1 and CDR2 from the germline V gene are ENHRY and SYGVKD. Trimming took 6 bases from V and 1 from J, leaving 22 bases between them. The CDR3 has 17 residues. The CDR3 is CAIRDRGPASVSYEQYF. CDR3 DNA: TGTGCCATCAGAGACCGAGGGCCCGCATCCGTTTCCTACGAGCAGTACTTC.

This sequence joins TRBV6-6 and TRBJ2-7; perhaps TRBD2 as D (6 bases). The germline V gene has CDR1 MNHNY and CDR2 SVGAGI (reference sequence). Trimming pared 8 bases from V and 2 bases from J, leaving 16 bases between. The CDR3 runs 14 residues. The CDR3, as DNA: TGTGCCAGCGAAGGGACTTCATCTCCCTACGAGCAGTACTTC. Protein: CASEGTSSPYEQYF.

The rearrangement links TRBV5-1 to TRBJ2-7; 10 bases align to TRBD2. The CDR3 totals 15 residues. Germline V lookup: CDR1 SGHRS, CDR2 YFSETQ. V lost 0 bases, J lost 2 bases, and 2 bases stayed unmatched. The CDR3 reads CASSLGLAGTYEQYF. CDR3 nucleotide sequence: TGCGCCAGCAGCTTGGGACTAGCGGGTACCTACGAGCAGTACTTC.